Below are 21 T cell receptor beta chains sequenced from a single sample in a study of beta chain features in type 1 diabetes. Isolated RNA was reverse transcribed in full, so expressed TCRB transcripts were sequenced. Sequencing was performed with immunoSEQ multiplex PCR; in TCRdb, only in-frame clones are kept and a portion is missing. The sample contains 600,000 to 750,000 clones, around 12% of which appear only once. Their antigens remain unidentified. Study observations and caveats: Shorter TCRB CDR3s, moderately but significantly so, marked every one of the four CD4+ subsets in Type 1 diabetes patients.

Specimen: naive CD4+ T cells from blood. These receptors were taken from a man aged 25-45 years with type 1 diabetes.

This clone showed up just once. The rearrangement joins TRBV30 to TRBJ1-6, with D perhaps matching TRBD1 (5 bases). The CDR3 is 14 amino acids. Germline V gene lookup returns CDR1 GTSNPN and CDR2 SVGIG (reference sequence). V dropped 4 bases and J dropped 4 bases, with 11 bases sitting between them. The CDR3 DNA is TGTGCCTGGACTCAGGGCGGGTATAATTCACCCCTCCACTTT. This codes for CAWTQGGYNSPLHF.

J is TRBJ1-1 and V is TRBV4-3, with D perhaps TRBD1 (6 bases). The CDR3 is made up of 16 amino acids. Germline V gene lookup returns CDR1 LGHNA and CDR2 YSLEER. Trimming took off 1 base at V and 7 bases at J, with 19 bases between the two ends. The CDR3 region has the DNA TGCGCCAGCAGCCAAGGGGGGCCAGGGAGGAGCGGTGAAGCTTTCTTT. This gives the protein CASSQGGPGRSGEAFF.

This clone was detected a few times. The V and J genes are TRBV7-2 and TRBJ2-5; 11 bases are a match to TRBD2. Germline CDR1 and CDR2: SGHTA and FQGNSA. The CDR3 length is 14 residues. V was pared by 4 bases and J by 7 bases, with 5 bases of the junction left unmatched. CDR3 sequence reads: CASSSPLAGGTQYF. In DNA, the CDR3 is TGTGCCAGCAGCTCCCCTCTAGCGGGGGGGACCCAGTACTTC.

V usage is TRBV7-8 and J usage is TRBJ2-7; no definite D call. Trimming cost V 4 bases and J 0 bases, with 10 bases left between them. Germline V CDR1 and CDR2: SGHVS, FQNEAQ. This CDR3 contains 14 residues. CDR3 DNA sequence: TGTGCCAGCAGCTCGACCGAGAGCTCCTACGAGCAGTACTTC. It encodes CASSSTESSYEQYF.

The chain is built from TRBV7-2 and TRBJ1-5; no definite D call. This CDR3 spans 15 amino acids. The germline gives CDR1 SGHTA, CDR2 FQGNSA. Trimming took off 0 bases at V and 2 bases at J, with 8 bases between the two ends. The CDR3 here is CASSLALVGNQPQHF. The DNA for the CDR3 is TGTGCCAGCAGCTTAGCGCTTGTCGGCAATCAGCCCCAGCATTTT. Complete variable domain (other parts from reference TRBV7-2 and TRBJ1-5): GAGVSQSPSNKVTEKGKDVELRCDPISGHTALYWYRQSLGQGLEFLIYFQGNSAPDKSGLPSDRFSAERTGGSVSTLTIQRTQQEDSAVYLCASSLALVGNQPQHFGDGTRLSIL.

This clone was seen a handful of times. This rearrangement joins TRBV30 to TRBJ1-3; the D is unclear. CDR1 and CDR2 (germline): GTSNPN, SVGIG (reference sequence). The V end was cut by 0 bases, the J end by 4 bases, with 10 bases between. The CDR3 is 14 residues long. The CDR3 DNA follows: TGTGCCTGGAGTGTAGCTGGGGAGGGAAACACCATATATTTT. This translates into CAWSVAGEGNTIYF.

This clone came up a few times. The gene calls are TRBV19 and TRBJ2-2; D uncertain. V dropped 6 bases and J dropped 0 bases, with 2 bases sitting between them. The CDR3 loop spans 12 amino acids. Germline loops: CDR1 LNHDA, CDR2 SQIVND (reference sequence). The CDR3 reads CASSPNTGELFF. CDR3 DNA: TGTGCCAGTAGCCCGAACACCGGGGAGCTGTTTTTT.

This rearrangement joins TRBV6-5 to TRBJ1-6; D gene uncertain. The CDR3 runs to 14 residues. CDR1 MNHEY and CDR2 SVGAGI come from the germline V gene. Trimming took 7 bases from V and 7 from J, leaving 14 bases between them. CDR3 amino acids: CASTKSRGNSPLHF. CDR3 nucleotide sequence: TGTGCCAGCACCAAAAGCCGAGGGAATTCACCCCTCCACTTT.

The chain carries TRBV10-3 and TRBJ2-3; 11 bases are a match to TRBD2. The germline CDR1 and CDR2 sequences are ENHRY and SYGVKD. V lost 10 bases to trimming and J lost 2 bases; unmatched junction nucleotides: 5. The CDR3 runs 14 residues. This chain's CDR3 is CATGLAESTDTQYF. As DNA, the CDR3 is TGTGCCACGGGACTAGCGGAATCCACAGATACGCAGTATTTT.

This chain's CDR3 is CASSDTGDSTDTQYF. CDR3 sequence (DNA): TGTGCCAGCAGTGACACAGGAGATAGCACAGATACGCAGTATTTT. This chain joins TRBV6-4 and TRBJ2-3; TRBD1 might be the D (5 bases). Trimming removed 2 bases at V and 0 bases at J, with 9 bases between. The CDR3 spans 15 residues. The germline CDR1 and CDR2 sequences are MRHNA and SNTAGT.

The chain carries TRBV7-8 and TRBJ1-1; the D is unclear. The V gene's germline CDR1 is SGHVS and CDR2 FQNEAQ. Trimming left V 1 base short and J 1 base short, with 13 bases between. This CDR3 region has 16 residues. This CDR3 reads CASSLVAEMGNTEAFF. The CDR3 bases are TGTGCCAGCAGCTTAGTGGCCGAAATGGGGAACACTGAAGCTTTCTTT.

This clone was observed a handful of times. The chain uses TRBV4-3 and TRBJ2-1; 12 bases align to TRBD2. The germline V gene has CDR1 LGHNA and CDR2 YSLEER. V was clipped by 1 base and J by 0 bases; unmatched bases: 4. CDR3 size: 18 residues. The CDR3 nucleotides read TGCGCCAGCAGCCAAGGGGCTAGCGGGGGGGCCTCCTACAATGAGCAGTTCTTC. Its translation: CASSQGASGGASYNEQFF.

This clone was seen a handful of times. V gene TRBV7-2 combines with J gene TRBJ1-3, with unresolved D. The CDR3 has 13 amino acids. Germline CDR1 reads SGHTA; CDR2 reads FQGNSA. Trimming cost V 6 bases and J 4 bases, with 10 bases left between them. The CDR3 protein is CASRPTQGNTIYF. In DNA, the CDR3 is TGTGCCAGCAGACCTACCCAAGGAAACACCATATATTTT.

This clone has more than one count but fewer than ten. This rearrangement joins TRBV7-2 to TRBJ2-3, with TRBD2 identical over 11 bases. Germline CDR1 is SGHTA and CDR2 is FQGNSA. V shed 5 bases and J 3 bases; nucleotides not matched to a gene: 13. There are 18 residues in the CDR3. The CDR3 sequence: CASSPRGSGGAWTDTQYF. In DNA form, the CDR3 reads TGTGCCAGCAGCCCCAGGGGTAGCGGGGGGGCGTGGACAGATACGCAGTATTTT.

The table lists this clone with a few counts. V gene TRBV7-9 combines with J gene TRBJ2-1; D unresolved. The CDR3 covers 11 residues. V dropped 8 bases and J dropped 8 bases, with 10 bases sitting between them. Germline CDR1 and CDR2: SEHNR and FQNEAQ (reference sequence). For the CDR3, the DNA is TGTGCCAGCTTCAATGCGTATGAGCAGTTCTTC. This encodes CASFNAYEQFF. Full variable domain (rest looked up from reference TRBV7-9 and TRBJ2-1): DTGVSQNPRHKITKRGQNVTFRCDPISEHNRLYWYRQTLGQGPEFLTYFQNEAQLEKSRLLSDRFSAERPKGSFSTLEIQRTEQGDSAMYLCASFNAYEQFFGPGTRLTVL.

The J gene is TRBJ1-6, the V gene TRBV6-5, with a possible D match to TRBD1 (5 bases). Germline CDR1 and CDR2: MNHEY and SVGAGI. V lost 5 bases and J 6 bases, leaving 14 bases between the germline ends. The CDR3 sequence is 15 residues long. The CDR3 spells CASSLRDGGNSPLHF. CDR3 DNA: TGTGCCAGCAGTCTCCGGGACGGTGGTAATTCACCCCTCCACTTT.

V usage is TRBV6-1 and J usage is TRBJ2-7; 8 bases map to TRBD2. Trimming at V came to 8 bases and at J to 0 bases, leaving 6 bases not matched to a gene. There are 14 residues in the CDR3. Germline CDR1 is MNHNS and CDR2 is SASEGT. The DNA of the CDR3 is TGTGCCAGCCTAGGGCTAGCGGGCTCCTACGAGCAGTACTTC. This codes for CASLGLAGSYEQYF.

The chain combines TRBV5-4 with TRBJ2-1, with D tentatively TRBD1 or TRBD2 (5 bases each). The CDR3 has 17 residues. V gave up 5 bases and J gave up 4 bases, with 22 bases separating them. Germline assignment: CDR1 SGHNT and CDR2 YYREEE (reference sequence). DNA of the CDR3: TGTGCCAGCAGACAAGGGACCCCGGCTTTACTATACAATGAGCAGTTCTTC. Protein product: CASRQGTPALLYNEQFF.

A remark on this clone: Different DNA sequences within this sample yield the same CDR3. The V and J genes are TRBV6-5 and TRBJ1-2; D is possibly TRBD1 (5 bases). V was cut by 7 bases and J by 2 bases, with 11 bases left in between. The CDR3 has 13 residues. Germline V CDR1 and CDR2: MNHEY, SVGAGI. The chain's CDR3 is CASTPQGNYGYTF. The CDR3 DNA sequence: TGTGCCAGCACCCCGCAGGGCAACTATGGCTACACCTTC.

Remarks on this clone: Compared with germline, one end of the junction differs, possibly owing to a read error. The chain is built from TRBV7-9 and TRBJ2-3; 8 nucleotides agree with TRBD2. CDR3 length: 14 amino acids. Per the germline V gene, CDR1 is SEHNR and CDR2 is FQNEAQ (reference sequence). The DNA for the CDR3 is TGTGCCAGCAGCGTAGCGGGGAGCACAGATACGCAGTATTTT. It specifies CASSVAGSTDTQYF.

The table lists this clone with a few counts. This sequence joins TRBV11-2 and TRBJ2-4; unclear D gene. V dropped 4 bases and J dropped 4 bases, with 14 bases sitting between them. This CDR3 is built from 15 residues. CDR1 is SGHAT and CDR2 is FQNNGV in the germline V gene. CDR3 coding DNA: TGTGCCAGCAGCTCCTCCTCGGCCGGGAAAAACATTCAGTACTTC. This translates into CASSSSSAGKNIQYF.